These T cell receptor beta chains were read from a single sample in a study of human T cells and chemical hapten exposure. Each CDR3 protein gets one entry after TCRdb re-called the RACE reads with MiXCR. Counted here are 350,000 to 400,000 distinct CDR3 sequences, roughly 6% occurring once; the ten biggest clones make up over 5.5%. The sequences come from whole blood, collected in connection with sensitization to the hapten diphenylcyclopropenone (DPC). The receptors stem from a young woman with alopecia areata. Some clones in this sample may be carry-over from other donors' samples. Each CDR3 is given with its conserved first and last residue. A D gene is named only where the DNA matches it firmly. Size is stated for part of the rows, as once, few or many counts, or as a class when the clone is expanded.

cdr3_length j_call v_call clone_size d_call cdr3_nt cdr3_aa
15 TRBJ2-7 TRBV6-6 few TRBD1 TGTGCCAGCAGTCCCCCCAGGGGACAGGACTACGAGCAGTACTTC CASSPPRGQDYEQYF
17 TRBJ1-1 TRBV20-1 . TRBD1 TGCAGTGCTAGAGGCCCGGGACAGGGGAAGGGAAGCACTGAAGCTTTCTTT CSARGPGQGKGSTEAFF
13 TRBJ2-4 TRBV4-1 . . TGCGCCAGCAGCCAAGATCCCCAGCTCGCTCAGTACTTC CASSQDPQLAQYF
15 TRBJ1-2 TRBV6-5 many . TGTGCCAGCAGTTATGTGGGGGACGGGGCCTATGGCTACACCTTC CASSYVGDGAYGYTF
18 TRBJ2-1 TRBV6-2/TRBV6-3 . TRBD2 TGTGCCAGCAGCCGCTGGAGTCAGCTAGCGGGGGCTCCCAATGAGCAGTTCTTC CASSRWSQLAGAPNEQFF
16 TRBJ2-3 TRBV28 few . TGTGCCAGCAGTTTCAACGTGCAGCGGCTCACAGATACGCAGTATTTT CASSFNVQRLTDTQYF
13 TRBJ2-1 TRBV6-5 few . TGTGCCAGCAGTTACGGGGGAGCGAATGAGCAGTTCTTC CASSYGGANEQFF
16 TRBJ2-2 TRBV9 . . TGTGCCAGCAGCTTAAGGGAGTACCGAGGCACCGGGGAGCTGTTTTTT CASSLREYRGTGELFF
14 TRBJ2-5 TRBV3-1 many TRBD1 TGTGCCAGCAGCCCAAGACAGGGGAAAGAGACCCAGTACTTC CASSPRQGKETQYF
16 TRBJ2-3 TRBV28 few TRBD2 TGTGCCAGCAGTTCCCAGCGGGGGCTTAGCACAGATACGCAGTATTTT CASSSQRGLSTDTQYF
11 TRBJ2-3 TRBV12-3/TRBV12-4 . . TGTGCCAGCAGTTTTAGCCACGCGCAGTATTTT CASSFSHAQYF
14 TRBJ2-7 TRBV6-5 few . TGTGCCAGCAGTGTCCATCAGTCCTCCTACGAGCAGTACTTC CASSVHQSSYEQYF
14 TRBJ2-7 TRBV7-9 many . TGTGCCAGCAGCTTAGAGGCAGGGTCCTACGAGCAGTACTTC CASSLEAGSYEQYF
16 TRBJ2-3 TRBV7-2 . . TGTGCCAGCAGCCCGGCCGGGACAAACCTCTTAGATACGCAGTATTTT CASSPAGTNLLDTQYF
15 TRBJ2-1 TRBV7-2 many . TGTGCCAGCACCCAGGTGGGCGGCTCCTACAATGAGCAGTTCTTC CASTQVGGSYNEQFF
15 TRBJ2-2 TRBV11-2 many TRBD1 TGTGCCAGCACCGGGGACAGGGAGAACACCGGGGAGCTGTTTTTT CASTGDRENTGELFF
12 TRBJ1-5 TRBV6-2/TRBV6-3 many . TGTGCCAGCACACGGGAGGATCAGCCCCAGCATTTT CASTREDQPQHF
16 TRBJ2-6 TRBV12-3/TRBV12-4 many . TGTGCCAGCAGTTTAGGGCAGTTCTCTGGGGCCAACGTCCTGACTTTC CASSLGQFSGANVLTF
14 TRBJ2-6 TRBV6-4 . . TGTGCCAGCAGTAAGGACTCTGGGGCCAACGTCCTGACTTTC CASSKDSGANVLTF
14 TRBJ2-3 TRBV7-2 . . TGTGCCAGCAGCTCCCGGCCAGGGACAGATACGCAGTATTTT CASSSRPGTDTQYF
14 TRBJ2-4 TRBV4-3 many TRBD2 TGCGCCAGCAGCCCCGCGGGGGGGAGGGGCATTCAGTACTTC CASSPAGGRGIQYF
15 TRBJ2-7 TRBV6-5 few . TGTGCCAGCAGTTACTCGTATCTGAGCTCCTACGAGCAGTACTTC CASSYSYLSSYEQYF
15 TRBJ1-2 TRBV10-3 few TRBD1 TGTGCCATCAGTGAGTCGAGACAGGGAGAGTATGGCTACACCTTC CAISESRQGEYGYTF
13 TRBJ1-1 TRBV5-1 many . TGCGCCAGCAGCTTTGAGGACTCCCAGTATGCTTTCTTT CASSFEDSQYAFF
13 TRBJ2-7 TRBV6-2/TRBV6-3 few . TGTGCCAGCCACCAAGGGGGTGTAAGCGAGCAGTACTTC CASHQGGVSEQYF
15 TRBJ1-2 TRBV12-3/TRBV12-4 many TRBD1 TGTGCCAGCAGCCTTATAACAGGGGGAATGTCTGGCTACACCTTC CASSLITGGMSGYTF
16 TRBJ2-1 TRBV7-2 . TRBD1 TGTGCCAGCAGCCCCACTTCCGGGACAGGGAGGAATGAGCAGTTCTTC CASSPTSGTGRNEQFF
18 TRBJ2-1 TRBV6-1 few TRBD2 TGTGCCAGCACCCTTTTCCTGGTAGCGGGGGGGCCCCACAATGAGCAGTTCTTC CASTLFLVAGGPHNEQFF
16 TRBJ1-1 TRBV6-6 many . TGTGCCAGCAGTTCTCCTGGGTCCTCTGTGTCGACTGAAGCTTTCTTT CASSSPGSSVSTEAFF
12 TRBJ1-2 TRBV6-1 few . TGTGCCAGCAGCCCAAGTATAGGCGGCTACACCTTC CASSPSIGGYTF
16 TRBJ2-1 TRBV15 few TRBD2 TGTGCCACCAGCAGAGACCCCAGCGGGGCTTGGAATGAGCAGTTCTTC CATSRDPSGAWNEQFF
13 TRBJ1-2 TRBV11-2 few . TGTGCCAGCAGCTTAGAAAGGGTTAGCGGCTACACCTTC CASSLERVSGYTF
16 TRBJ2-1 TRBV15 few TRBD2 TGTGCCACCAGCAGAGACGTAGCGGGGGCCTACAATGAGCAGTTCTTC CATSRDVAGAYNEQFF
14 TRBJ2-2 TRBV11-3 few . TGTGCCAGCAGCCCTAGGGGTTCGGGCGGGGAGCTGTTTTTT CASSPRGSGGELFF
13 TRBJ1-1 TRBV29-1 many . TGCAGCGAGCGTGGCCTTGGGGAAACTGAAGCTTTCTTT CSERGLGETEAFF
14 TRBJ1-4 TRBV12-3/TRBV12-4 few TRBD1 TGTGCCAGCAGTTTAAGGGGGCTTAATGAAAAACTGTTTTTT CASSLRGLNEKLFF
16 TRBJ1-2 TRBV28 many . TGTGCCAGCAGTCCTAATTCGGGGGAGGGTAACTATGGCTACACCTTC CASSPNSGEGNYGYTF
14 TRBJ1-1 TRBV7-9 few . TGTGCCAGCAGCCCCACCTCAGGTTACACTGAAGCTTTCTTT CASSPTSGYTEAFF
16 TRBJ1-2 TRBV6-2/TRBV6-3 many TRBD1 TGTGCCAGCACGCGCCGGGACAGGGGTCTTAACTATGGCTACACCTTC CASTRRDRGLNYGYTF
13 TRBJ1-6 TRBV20-1 many . TGCAGTGCTAGTCGTTCGGCCACATTGACCCTCCACTTT CSASRSATLTLHF
12 TRBJ2-3 TRBV7-2 many . TGTGCCAGTGGGGGTGGCACAGATACGCAGTATTTT CASGGGTDTQYF
13 TRBJ2-2 TRBV12-3/TRBV12-4 many TRBD1 TGTGCCAGCAGTTTGGGGACAGCCGGGGAGCTGTTTTTT CASSLGTAGELFF
15 TRBJ2-7 TRBV5-5 . TRBD1 TGTGCCAGCAGCGAAACAGGGGGCGGTCCCTACGAGCAGTACTTC CASSETGGGPYEQYF
14 TRBJ2-7 TRBV29-1 many . TGCAGCGTTGAAGATCCAGACAGGACCTACGAGCAGTACTTC CSVEDPDRTYEQYF
15 TRBJ2-6 TRBV20-1 . . TGCAGTGCTAAGGACTCATATGCTGGGGCCAACGTCCTGACTTTC CSAKDSYAGANVLTF
13 TRBJ1-1 TRBV4-1 many . TGCGCCAGCAGCCAATCAAGGCAGGGCAAAGCTTTCTTT CASSQSRQGKAFF
13 TRBJ2-1 TRBV28 . TRBD2 TGTGCCAGCATGAGCGGGGGGGCCAATGAGCAGTTCTTC CASMSGGANEQFF
16 TRBJ1-1 TRBV27 many TRBD1 TGTGCCAGCAGCACAGGGGACCGGTTTTTTAACACTGAAGCTTTCTTT CASSTGDRFFNTEAFF
14 TRBJ2-3 TRBV20-1 many TRBD2 TGCAGTGCTAGAAGGGGTGAAGCGGGGTATACGCAGTATTTT CSARRGEAGYTQYF
14 TRBJ1-5 TRBV6-5 many . TGTGCCAGCAGCCTCAGCGATAGCAATCAGCCCCAGCATTTT CASSLSDSNQPQHF
16 TRBJ2-2 TRBV6-2/TRBV6-3 many . TGTGCCAGCAGTTCAGCCGGGACGGAGGGCACCGGGGAGCTGTTTTTT CASSSAGTEGTGELFF
15 TRBJ1-1 TRBV6-5 . . TGTGCCAGCAGTTACTTTACACAACCGAACACTGAAGCTTTCTTT CASSYFTQPNTEAFF
14 TRBJ2-5 TRBV4-3 many . TGCGCCAGCAGCCAAGAGGGGGAGGTTGAGACCCAGTACTTC CASSQEGEVETQYF
14 TRBJ1-4 TRBV20-1 few TRBD1 TGCAGTGCTCGACAGGGGAATGGTAATGAAAAACTGTTTTTT CSARQGNGNEKLFF
13 TRBJ2-1 TRBV4-3 . . TGCGCCAGCAGTCCTAGAGGCGACGGCGAGCAGTTCTTC CASSPRGDGEQFF
14 TRBJ2-3 TRBV12-3/TRBV12-4 few TRBD1 TGTGCCAGCACCTCAGACAGGGGGACAGATACGCAGTATTTT CASTSDRGTDTQYF
15 TRBJ2-5 TRBV7-9 few . TGTGCCAGCAGCTTAAGAACAGGATTACAAGAGACCCAGTACTTC CASSLRTGLQETQYF
13 TRBJ1-6 TRBV20-1 many . TGCAGTGCTAGACGCGATGTTTACTCACCCCTCCACTTT CSARRDVYSPLHF
18 TRBJ2-3 TRBV15 few TRBD2 TGTGCCACCAGCAGAATGCTGGGCGGGGGGGCCGCCGCAGATACGCAGTATTTT CATSRMLGGGAAADTQYF
15 TRBJ1-6 TRBV14 . . TGTGCCAGCAGCCAAGGGCTCAACGCCAATTCACCCCTCCACTTT CASSQGLNANSPLHF